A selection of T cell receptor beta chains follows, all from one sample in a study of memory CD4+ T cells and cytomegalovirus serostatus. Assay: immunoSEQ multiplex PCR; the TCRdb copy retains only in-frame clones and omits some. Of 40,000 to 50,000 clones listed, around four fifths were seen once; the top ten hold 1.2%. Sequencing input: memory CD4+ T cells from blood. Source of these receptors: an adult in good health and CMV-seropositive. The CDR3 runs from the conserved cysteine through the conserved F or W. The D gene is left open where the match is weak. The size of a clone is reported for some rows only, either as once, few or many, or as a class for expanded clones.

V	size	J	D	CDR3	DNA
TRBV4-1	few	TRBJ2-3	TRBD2	CASSQTWTSGDTDTQYF	TGCGCCAGCAGCCAAACCTGGACTAGCGGGGACACAGATACGCAGTATTTT
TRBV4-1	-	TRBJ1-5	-	CASSQEGGQSTPQHF	TGCGCCAGCAGCCAAGAAGGAGGACAGTCTACGCCCCAGCATTTT
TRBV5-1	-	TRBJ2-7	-	CASSLDVREQYF	TGCGCCAGCAGCTTAGACGTCCGCGAGCAGTACTTC
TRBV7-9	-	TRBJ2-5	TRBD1	CASSPAPTGDQETQYF	TGTGCCAGCAGCCCCGCCCCGACAGGGGACCAAGAGACCCAGTACTTC
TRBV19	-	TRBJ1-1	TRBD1	CASSGRDRGLNTEAFF	TGTGCCAGTAGTGGCCGGGACAGGGGATTGAACACTGAAGCTTTCTTT
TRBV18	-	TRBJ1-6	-	CASSPGYREPLHF	TGTGCCAGCTCACCGGGATACCGGGAACCACTCCACTTT
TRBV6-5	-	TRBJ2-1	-	CASSYSPESSYNEQFF	TGTGCCAGCAGTTACTCGCCGGAAAGCTCCTACAATGAGCAGTTCTTC
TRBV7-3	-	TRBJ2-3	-	CASSETDTQYF	TGTGCCAGCAGCGAGACGGATACGCAGTATTTT
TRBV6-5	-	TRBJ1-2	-	CASSTAGLAGYTF	TGTGCCAGCAGTACGGCAGGGCTTGCTGGCTACACCTTC
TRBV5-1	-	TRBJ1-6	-	CASSPGTGNSPLHF	TGCGCCAGCAGCCCGGGGACGGGAAATTCACCCCTCCACTTT
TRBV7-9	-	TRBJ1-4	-	CASSLVPSEKLFF	TGTGCCAGCAGCTTAGTGCCGAGTGAAAAACTGTTTTTT
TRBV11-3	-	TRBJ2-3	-	CASSSGLRAADTQYF	TGTGCCAGCAGCTCGGGACTTCGGGCCGCAGATACGCAGTATTTT
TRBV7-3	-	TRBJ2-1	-	CASSPLGGRYNEQFF	TGTGCCAGCAGCCCCCTGGGGGGGCGATACAATGAGCAGTTCTTC
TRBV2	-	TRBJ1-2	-	CASTLLSIQSYGYTF	TGTGCCAGCACCCTCCTCTCCATCCAGTCTTATGGCTACACCTTC
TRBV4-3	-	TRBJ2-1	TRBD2	CASSQYGGFGSYNEQFF	TGCGCCAGCAGCCAATACGGGGGGTTCGGCTCCTACAATGAGCAGTTCTTC
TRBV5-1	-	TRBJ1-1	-	CASSLAPGSEAFF	TGCGCCAGCAGCTTGGCCCCGGGGTCTGAAGCTTTCTTT
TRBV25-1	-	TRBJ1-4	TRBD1	CASSLAQGGNEKLFF	TGTGCCAGCAGCTTAGCACAGGGGGGGAATGAAAAACTGTTTTTT
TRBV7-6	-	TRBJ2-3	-	CASSLAREALQYF	TGTGCCAGCAGCTTAGCGCGTGAGGCCCTGCAGTATTTT
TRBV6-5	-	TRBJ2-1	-	CASSTRGVKDNEQFF	TGTGCCAGCAGTACTAGGGGGGTAAAGGACAATGAGCAGTTCTTC
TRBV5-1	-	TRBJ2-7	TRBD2	CASSLGTSGGISSYEQYF	TGCGCCAGCAGCTTGGGTACTAGCGGGGGGATAAGCTCCTACGAGCAGTACTTC
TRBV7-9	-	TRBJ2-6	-	CASSPGAGANVLTF	TGTGCCAGCAGCCCAGGGGCTGGGGCCAACGTCCTGACTTTC
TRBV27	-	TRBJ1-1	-	CASRSPDTEAFF	TGTGCCAGCAGATCCCCCGACACTGAAGCTTTCTTT
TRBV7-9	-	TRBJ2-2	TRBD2	CASSLGTSADTGELFF	TGTGCCAGCAGCTTAGGAACTAGCGCGGACACCGGGGAGCTGTTTTTT
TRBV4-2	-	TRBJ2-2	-	CASSQLISANTGELFF	TGTGCCAGCAGCCAATTAATATCCGCGAACACCGGGGAGCTGTTTTTT
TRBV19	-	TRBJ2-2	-	CASSIVVRSGELFF	TGTGCCAGTAGTATAGTAGTCCGCTCCGGGGAGCTGTTTTTT
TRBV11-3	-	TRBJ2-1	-	CASSPSGADYNEQFF	TGTGCCAGCAGCCCGTCAGGGGCGGACTACAATGAGCAGTTCTTC
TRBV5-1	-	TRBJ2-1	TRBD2	CASSIGLAENHEQFF	TGCGCCAGCAGCATTGGACTAGCGGAGAACCATGAGCAGTTCTTC
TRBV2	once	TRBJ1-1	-	CASSEISVMNTEAFF	TGTGCCAGCAGTGAAATATCGGTCATGAACACTGAAGCTTTCTTT
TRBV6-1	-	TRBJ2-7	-	CASSLGDYEQYF	TGTGCCAGCAGTTTAGGGGACTACGAGCAGTACTTC
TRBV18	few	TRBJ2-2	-	CASSPARATGELFF	TGTGCCAGCTCACCCGCGAGAGCCACCGGGGAGCTGTTTTTT
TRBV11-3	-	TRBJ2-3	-	CASSQAGMGPDTQYF	TGTGCCAGCAGCCAGGCGGGGATGGGCCCAGATACGCAGTATTTT
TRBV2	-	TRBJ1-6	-	CASRSRNYNSPLHF	TGTGCCAGCAGGAGTCGGAACTATAATTCACCCCTCCACTTT
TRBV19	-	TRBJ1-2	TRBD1	CASSIRRGQGQYTF	TGTGCCAGTAGTATCCGGAGGGGACAGGGACAGTACACCTTC
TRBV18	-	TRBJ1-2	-	CASSPPGFYGYTF	TGTGCCAGCTCACCCCCAGGGTTCTATGGCTACACCTTC
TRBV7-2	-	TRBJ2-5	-	CASSRNWGSGQETQYF	TGTGCCAGCAGCCGCAACTGGGGGAGTGGGCAAGAGACCCAGTACTTC
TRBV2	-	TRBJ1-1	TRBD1	CASSQGGWGLNTEAFF	TGTGCCAGCAGCCAGGGGGGTTGGGGGTTGAACACTGAAGCTTTCTTT
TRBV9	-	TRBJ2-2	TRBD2	CASSLRLAGGLVTGELFF	TGTGCCAGCAGCCTCAGGCTAGCGGGGGGGCTCGTCACCGGGGAGCTGTTTTTT
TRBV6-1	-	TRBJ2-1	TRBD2	CASSDFSGGEYNEQFF	TGTGCCAGCAGTGATTTTAGCGGGGGAGAATACAATGAGCAGTTCTTC
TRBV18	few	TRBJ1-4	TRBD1	CASSTLGTGFGKLFF	TGTGCCAGCTCAACCCTCGGGACAGGGTTCGGAAAACTGTTTTTT
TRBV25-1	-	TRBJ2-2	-	CASSEWKAKRGELFF	TGTGCCAGCAGTGAATGGAAGGCGAAGAGGGGGGAGCTGTTTTTT
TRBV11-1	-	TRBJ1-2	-	CASSHSGGQRANGYTF	TGTGCCAGCAGCCACTCCGGGGGCCAAAGGGCCAATGGCTACACCTTC
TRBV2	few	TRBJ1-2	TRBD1	CASSGQGFGYTF	TGTGCCAGCAGCGGACAGGGATTTGGCTACACCTTC